This T cell receptor beta chain comes out of a study of blood T cell repertoires in COVID-19. Looking at the study overall: The samples span acute and convalescent COVID-19 from the United States, Italy and Spain. In each case, the material was cDNA or gDNA derived from T cells, B-cell-depleted T cells, or PBMCs.

In the authors' methods: Estimated nucleated cell counts came from reference gene primer amplification. TCRdb keeps only in-frame clones here, not all; method: immunoSEQ multiplex PCR. The V and J calls and the clone size are those of that table, but D and trimming were determined from the DNA. The sample lists roughly 140,000 clones; over 75% were seen once. The germline CDR1 and CDR2 sequences are GTSNPN and SVGIG (reference sequence). The CDR3 loop spans 13 amino acids. The V gene lost 0 bases and the J gene lost 4 bases, with 7 bases spanning the gap. This chain links TRBV30 with TRBJ2-1; D gene uncertain. This receptor was taken from a man aged 45 to 65 with acute or convalescent COVID-19. Sequenced input: peripheral blood. The CDR3 sequence: CAWSVPGYNEQFF. For the CDR3, the DNA is TGTGCCTGGAGTGTACCCGGGTACAATGAGCAGTTCTTC.